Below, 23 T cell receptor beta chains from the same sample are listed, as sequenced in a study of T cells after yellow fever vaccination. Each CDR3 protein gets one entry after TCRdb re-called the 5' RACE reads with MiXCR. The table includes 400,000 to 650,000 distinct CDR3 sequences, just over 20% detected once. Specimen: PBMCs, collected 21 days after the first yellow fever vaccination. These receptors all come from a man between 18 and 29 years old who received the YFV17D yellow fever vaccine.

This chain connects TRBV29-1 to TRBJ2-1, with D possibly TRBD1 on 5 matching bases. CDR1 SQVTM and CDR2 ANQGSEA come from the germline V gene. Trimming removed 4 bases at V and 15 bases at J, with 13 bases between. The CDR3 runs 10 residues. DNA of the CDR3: TGCAGCGTTGCCGCGGACAATTTGTTCTTC. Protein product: CSVAADNLFF.

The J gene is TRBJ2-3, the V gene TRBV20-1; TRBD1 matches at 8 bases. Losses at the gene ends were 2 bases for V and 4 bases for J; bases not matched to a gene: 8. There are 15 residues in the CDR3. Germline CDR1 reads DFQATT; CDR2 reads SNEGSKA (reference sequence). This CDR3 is CSARIATGAPDTQYF. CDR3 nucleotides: TGCAGTGCTAGAATAGCGACAGGGGCCCCAGATACGCAGTATTTT.

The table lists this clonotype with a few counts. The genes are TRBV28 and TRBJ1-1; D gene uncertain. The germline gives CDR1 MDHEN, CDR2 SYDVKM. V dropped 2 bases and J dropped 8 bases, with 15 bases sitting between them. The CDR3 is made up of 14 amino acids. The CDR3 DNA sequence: TGTGCCAGCAGTTTAACGGCGAATCGGTTAGAAGCTTTCTTT. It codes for CASSLTANRLEAFF.

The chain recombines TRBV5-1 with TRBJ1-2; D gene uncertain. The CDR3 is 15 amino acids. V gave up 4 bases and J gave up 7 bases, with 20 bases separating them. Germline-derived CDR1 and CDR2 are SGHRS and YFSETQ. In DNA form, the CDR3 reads TGCGCCAGCAGCCCTCTGGACGGATCGTATGGTGGCTACACCTTC. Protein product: CASSPLDGSYGGYTF.

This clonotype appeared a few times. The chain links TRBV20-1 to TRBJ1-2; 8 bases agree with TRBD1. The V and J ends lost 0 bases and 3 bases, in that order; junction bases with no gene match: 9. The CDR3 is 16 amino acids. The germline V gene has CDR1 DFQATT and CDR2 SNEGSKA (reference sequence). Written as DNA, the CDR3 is TGCAGTGCTAGAGATCTAAGGGCAGGGGGCGACTATGGCTACACCTTC. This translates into CSARDLRAGGDYGYTF.

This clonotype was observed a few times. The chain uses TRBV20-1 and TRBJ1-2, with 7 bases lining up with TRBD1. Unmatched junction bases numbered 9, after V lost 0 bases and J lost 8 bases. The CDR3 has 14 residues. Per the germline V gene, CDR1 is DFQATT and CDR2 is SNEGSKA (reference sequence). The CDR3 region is CSARDFQGTEGYTF. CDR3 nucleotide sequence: TGCAGTGCTAGAGATTTTCAGGGGACAGAAGGCTACACCTTC.

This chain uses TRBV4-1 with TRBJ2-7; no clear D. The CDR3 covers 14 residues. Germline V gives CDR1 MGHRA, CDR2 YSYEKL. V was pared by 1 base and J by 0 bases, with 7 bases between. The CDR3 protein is CASSQVRSSYEQYF. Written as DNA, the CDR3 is TGCGCCAGCAGCCAAGTTCGGAGCTCCTACGAGCAGTACTTC.

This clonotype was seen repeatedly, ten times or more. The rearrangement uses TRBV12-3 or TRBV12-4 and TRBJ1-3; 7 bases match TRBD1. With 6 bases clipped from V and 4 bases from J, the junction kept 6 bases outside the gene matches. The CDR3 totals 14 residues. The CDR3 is CASRETGSGNTIYF. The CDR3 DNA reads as TGTGCCAGCAGGGAGACAGGGTCGGGAAACACCATATATTTT.

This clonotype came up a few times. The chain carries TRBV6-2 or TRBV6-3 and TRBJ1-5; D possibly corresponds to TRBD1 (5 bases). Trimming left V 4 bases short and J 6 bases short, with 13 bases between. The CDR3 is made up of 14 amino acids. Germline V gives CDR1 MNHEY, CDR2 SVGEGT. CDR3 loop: CASSSPGGSQPQHF. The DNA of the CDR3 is TGTGCCAGCAGTTCTCCCGGGGGTAGTCAGCCCCAGCATTTT.

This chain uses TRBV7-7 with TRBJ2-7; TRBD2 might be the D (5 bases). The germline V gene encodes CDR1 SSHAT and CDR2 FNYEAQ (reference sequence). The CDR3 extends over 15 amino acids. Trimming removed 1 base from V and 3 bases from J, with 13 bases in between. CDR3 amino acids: CASSLGASGIYEQYF. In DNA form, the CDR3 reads TGTGCCAGCAGCTTAGGGGCGTCCGGGATCTACGAGCAGTACTTC.

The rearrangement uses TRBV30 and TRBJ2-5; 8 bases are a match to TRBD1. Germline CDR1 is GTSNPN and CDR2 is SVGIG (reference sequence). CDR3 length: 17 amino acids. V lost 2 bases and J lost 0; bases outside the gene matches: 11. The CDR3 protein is CAWSSPTGTGYQETQYF. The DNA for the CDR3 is TGTGCCTGGAGTAGCCCAACCGGGACAGGTTACCAAGAGACCCAGTACTTC.

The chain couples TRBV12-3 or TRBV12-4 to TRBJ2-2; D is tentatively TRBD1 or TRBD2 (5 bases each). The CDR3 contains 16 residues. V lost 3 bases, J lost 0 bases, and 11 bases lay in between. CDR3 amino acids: CASSFPGAANTGELFF. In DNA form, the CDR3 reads TGTGCCAGCAGTTTCCCCGGGGCCGCGAACACCGGGGAGCTGTTTTTT.

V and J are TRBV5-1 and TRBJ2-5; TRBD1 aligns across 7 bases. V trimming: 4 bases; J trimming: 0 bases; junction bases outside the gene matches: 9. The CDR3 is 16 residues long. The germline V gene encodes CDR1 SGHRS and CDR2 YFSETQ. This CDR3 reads CASSLLGRGNQETQYF. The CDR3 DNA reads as TGCGCCAGCAGCCTCCTAGGCAGGGGGAACCAAGAGACCCAGTACTTC. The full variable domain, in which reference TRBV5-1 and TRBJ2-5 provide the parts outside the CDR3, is KAGVTQTPRYLIKTRGQQVTLSCSPISGHRSVSWYQQTPGQGLQFLFEYFSETQRNKGNFPGRFSGRQFSNSRSEMNVSTLELGDSALYLCASSLLGRGNQETQYFGPGTRLLVL.

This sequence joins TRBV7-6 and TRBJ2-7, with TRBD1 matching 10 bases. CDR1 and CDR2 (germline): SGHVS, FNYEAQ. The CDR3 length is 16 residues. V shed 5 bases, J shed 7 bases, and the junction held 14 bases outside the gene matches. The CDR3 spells CASSPQDGTGVTEQYF. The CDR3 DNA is TGTGCCAGCAGCCCCCAGGACGGGACAGGGGTAACGGAGCAGTACTTC.

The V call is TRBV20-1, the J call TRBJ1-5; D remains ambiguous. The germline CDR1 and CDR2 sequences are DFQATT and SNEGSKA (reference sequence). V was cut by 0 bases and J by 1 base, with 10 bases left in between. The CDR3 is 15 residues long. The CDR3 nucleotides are TGCAGTGCTAGAGACGTAGGTAGGAGCAATCAGCCCCAGCATTTT. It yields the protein CSARDVGRSNQPQHF.

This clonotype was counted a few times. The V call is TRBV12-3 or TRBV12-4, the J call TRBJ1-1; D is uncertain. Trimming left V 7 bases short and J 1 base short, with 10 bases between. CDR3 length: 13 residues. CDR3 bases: TGTGCCAGCACCTTCCACGGGAACACTGAAGCTTTCTTT. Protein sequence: CASTFHGNTEAFF.

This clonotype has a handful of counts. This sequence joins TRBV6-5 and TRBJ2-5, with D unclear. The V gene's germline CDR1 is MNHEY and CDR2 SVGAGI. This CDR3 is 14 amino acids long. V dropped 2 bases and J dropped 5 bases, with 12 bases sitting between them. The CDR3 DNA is TGTGCCAGCAGTTACCTTGGCCTGATGGAGACCCAGTACTTC. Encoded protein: CASSYLGLMETQYF.

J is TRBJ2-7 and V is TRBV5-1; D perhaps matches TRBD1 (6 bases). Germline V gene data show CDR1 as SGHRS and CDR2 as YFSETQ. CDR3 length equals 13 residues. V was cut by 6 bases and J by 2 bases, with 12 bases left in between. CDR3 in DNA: TGCGCCAGCAAGACAGGAAACACCTACGAGCAGTACTTC. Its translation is CASKTGNTYEQYF.

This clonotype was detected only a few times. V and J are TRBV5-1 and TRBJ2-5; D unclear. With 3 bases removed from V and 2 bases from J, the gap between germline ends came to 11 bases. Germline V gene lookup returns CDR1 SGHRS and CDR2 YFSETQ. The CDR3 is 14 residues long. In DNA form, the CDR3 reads TGCGCCAGCAGCTACACAAGTAAACAAGAGACCCAGTACTTC. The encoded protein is CASSYTSKQETQYF. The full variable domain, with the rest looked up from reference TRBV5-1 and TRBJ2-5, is KAGVTQTPRYLIKTRGQQVTLSCSPISGHRSVSWYQQTPGQGLQFLFEYFSETQRNKGNFPGRFSGRQFSNSRSEMNVSTLELGDSALYLCASSYTSKQETQYFGPGTRLLVL.

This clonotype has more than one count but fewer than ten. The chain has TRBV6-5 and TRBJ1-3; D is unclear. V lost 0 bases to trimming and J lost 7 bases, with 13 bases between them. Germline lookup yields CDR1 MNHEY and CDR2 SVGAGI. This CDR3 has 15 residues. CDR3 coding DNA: TGTGCCAGCAGTTACTCCTCTTTGGTGAGGAACACCATATATTTT. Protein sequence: CASSYSSLVRNTIYF.

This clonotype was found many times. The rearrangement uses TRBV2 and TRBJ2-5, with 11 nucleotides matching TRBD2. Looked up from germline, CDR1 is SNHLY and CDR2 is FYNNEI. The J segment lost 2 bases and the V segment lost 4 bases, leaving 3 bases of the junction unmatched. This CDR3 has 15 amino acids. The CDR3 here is CASSGASGGQETQYF. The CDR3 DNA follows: TGTGCCAGCAGTGGGGCTAGCGGGGGGCAAGAGACCCAGTACTTC.

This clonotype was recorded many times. The CDR3 loop is CASSSQKAGTTYNEQFF. CDR3 sequence (DNA): TGTGCCAGCAGCTCGCAAAAAGCGGGGACGACCTACAATGAGCAGTTCTTC. The chain combines TRBV11-2 with TRBJ2-1, with 7 bases lining up with TRBD2. V trimming: 4 bases; J trimming: 2 bases; junction bases outside the gene matches: 11. CDR1 SGHAT and CDR2 FQNNGV come from the germline V gene. CDR3 length: 17 residues.

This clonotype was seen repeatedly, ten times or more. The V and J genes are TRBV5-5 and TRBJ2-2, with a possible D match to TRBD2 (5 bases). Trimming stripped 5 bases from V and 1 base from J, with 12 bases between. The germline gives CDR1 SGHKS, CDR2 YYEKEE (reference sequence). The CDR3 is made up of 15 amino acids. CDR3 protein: CASSGGRGNTGELFF. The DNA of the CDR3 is TGTGCCAGCAGTGGAGGTCGGGGGAACACCGGGGAGCTGTTTTTT.